This T cell receptor beta chain was retrieved from a study of blood T cell repertoires in COVID-19. Some clones are missing from TCRdb's copy, which holds only in-frame ones; the method was immunoSEQ multiplex PCR. The repertoire consists of some 260,000 clones, with roughly 80% occurring once and the leading ten covering nearly 9%. Germline CDR1 and CDR2: KGHSH and LQKENI. Trimming took 2 bases from V and 6 from J; bases not matched to a gene: 5. CDR3 length: 16 residues. The rearrangement joins TRBV18 to TRBJ1-5, with 12 bases matching TRBD1. This TCR was sampled from an elderly man with acute or convalescent COVID-19. Sequencing was done on a sample of peripheral blood. DNA of the CDR3: TGTGCCAGCTCACCAACGGGACAGGGGGCTGGTCAGCCCCAGCATTTT. Amino acid sequence: CASSPTGQGAGQPQHF.